The T cell receptor beta chain under discussion was sequenced for a study of T cell responses to AZD1222 COVID-19 vaccine. Overall study results and limits: After the peak T cell response, and only then, were repertoires sampled. Elevations in Spike-specific TCR breadth and depth followed administration of two AZD1222 doses. Nearly half of spike-specific TCRs reportedly target variant regions that are unmutated in the B.1.351 and B.1.1.7 variants.

With respect to this clone: Its matching antigen is unknown.

Repertoires were generated with immunoSEQ multiplex PCR, while TCRdb's copy carries only in-frame clones and drops some. The profile shows some 130,000 clones, roughly 91% of them singletons. The CDR3 sequence is 15 residues long. Per the germline V gene, CDR1 is SGHVS and CDR2 is FNYEAQ. Between the trimmed V and J ends, which lost 1 base and 5 bases, there was a span of 12 bases. The sequence was obtained from an adult who received the AZD1222 COVID-19 vaccine. Here the sequenced sample was peripheral blood, taken 28 days after the second AZD1222 dose. The chain joins TRBV7-6 to TRBJ1-3; possibly TRBD1 for D (6 bases). CDR3 sequence reads: CASSLGPGGRNTIYF. DNA of the CDR3: TGTGCCAGCAGCTTAGGCCCCGGGGGCCGAAACACCATATATTTT.